The 20 T cell receptor beta chains below all came from one sample that was sequenced in a study of cytomegalovirus exposure and HLA in healthy donors. Use of 60 Vbeta and 13 Jbeta primers characterized the PCR. TCRdb keeps only in-frame clones here, not all; method: immunoSEQ multiplex PCR. The sample includes about 130,000 clones, about 61% of them seen just once. Input material: PBMCs. The origin of the receptors is a middle-aged woman in good health and CMV-seronegative.

The CDR3 nucleotides are TGCGCCAGCAGCCCGGGACAGGCGAACACTGAAGCTTTCTTT. It translates to CASSPGQANTEAFF. The chain joins TRBV4-3 to TRBJ1-1; 8 bases are shared with TRBD1. CDR3 length: 14 amino acids. The V and J ends lost 4 bases and 1 base, in that order; junction bases with no gene match: 2. CDR1 and CDR2 (germline): LGHNA, YSLEER.

The J gene is TRBJ1-1, the V gene TRBV4-1; TRBD1 might be the D (6 bases). The V end lost 7 bases, the J end lost 1 base, and 13 bases lay between the germline ends. The CDR3 consists of 14 residues. Germline V gene data show CDR1 as MGHRA and CDR2 as YSYEKL. CDR3 DNA sequence: TGCGCCAGCAAAAGACAGGTCGAGAACACTGAAGCTTTCTTT. Translated, it gives CASKRQVENTEAFF.

This clone was detected only a few times. This sequence joins TRBV2 and TRBJ2-3, with D possibly matching TRBD1 (6 bases). Trimming stripped 8 bases from V and 2 bases from J, with 17 bases between. CDR3 length: 15 amino acids. Germline V gives CDR1 SNHLY, CDR2 FYNNEI. CDR3 in amino acids: CASREDRSPTDTQYF. In nucleotides, the CDR3 is TGTGCCAGCCGAGAGGACAGATCGCCCACAGATACGCAGTATTTT.

The V call is TRBV20-1, the J call TRBJ1-1; D gene ambiguous. The CDR3 sequence is 11 residues long. Germline CDR1 reads DFQATT; CDR2 reads SNEGSKA (reference sequence). V was cut by 0 bases and J by 8 bases, with 7 bases left in between. The CDR3 loop is CSARDVEEAFF. DNA for the CDR3: TGCAGTGCTAGAGATGTAGAGGAAGCTTTCTTT.

The chain couples TRBV6-5 to TRBJ2-7; TRBD1 matches at 7 bases. The V gene end was trimmed by 4 bases and the J gene end by 2 bases; junction bases not matched to a gene: 5. The germline V gene encodes CDR1 MNHEY and CDR2 SVGAGI. The CDR3 has 14 residues. DNA of the CDR3: TGTGCCAGCAGTTTGGTGGGACAGACCTACGAGCAGTACTTC. It is translated as CASSLVGQTYEQYF.

The V call is TRBV5-4, the J call TRBJ1-2; 7 bases map to TRBD1. J lost 0 bases, V lost 4 bases, and 6 bases had no gene match. Germline CDR1 and CDR2: SGHNT and YYREEE (reference sequence). The CDR3 extends over 15 amino acids. The CDR3 loop is CASSRDRLPNYGYTF. CDR3 sequence (DNA): TGTGCCAGCAGCCGGGACAGACTACCTAACTATGGCTACACCTTC.

This clone was seen a handful of times. Compared with germline, one end of the junction differs, possibly owing to a read error. The V and J genes are TRBV7-2 and TRBJ2-1; D may be TRBD1 (6 bases). Germline CDR1 and CDR2: SGHTA and FQGNSA. The length of the CDR3 is 12 residues. The CDR3 nucleotides are TGTGCCAGCAGCTTACCTTCCGGGACACCGCTCTTC. Amino acid sequence: CASSLPSGTPLF.

This clone showed up just a few times. The rearrangement joins TRBV5-8 to TRBJ1-5; 7 nucleotides match TRBD1. The CDR3 covers 16 residues. J lost 0 bases, V lost 0 bases, and 3 bases had no gene match. Germline loops: CDR1 SGHTS, CDR2 YDEGEE. Here the CDR3 DNA reads TGTGCCAGCAGCTTGGGGGACAGCCTTAGCAATCAGCCCCAGCATTTT. This codes for CASSLGDSLSNQPQHF.

The chain carries TRBV5-1 and TRBJ2-7, with 9 bases fitting TRBD1. After removal of 1 base from V and 2 bases from J, the junction contained 16 bases not matched to a gene. The CDR3 sequence is 19 residues long. Germline CDR1 is SGHRS and CDR2 is YFSETQ. The CDR3 nucleotides read TGCGCCAGCAGCTTGAGGGCGGGTTTAACAGGGGGCTTCACCTACGAGCAGTACTTC. Its protein is CASSLRAGLTGGFTYEQYF.

The gene calls are TRBV15 and TRBJ1-2; 9 bases map to TRBD1. This CDR3 has 13 residues. Germline trimming cut 1 base from V and 10 bases from J; bases unmatched to any gene: 4. CDR1 is LNHNV and CDR2 is YYDKDF in the germline V gene (reference sequence). The CDR3 protein is CATSRGWTGDYTF. CDR3 in DNA: TGTGCCACCAGCAGAGGCTGGACAGGGGACTACACCTTC.

The chain has TRBV7-7 and TRBJ2-5; maybe TRBD1 (6 bases). This CDR3 contains 14 residues. The ends were cut back, 1 base at V and 2 bases at J, with 8 bases in the middle. Germline assignment: CDR1 SSHAT and CDR2 FNYEAQ (reference sequence). The CDR3 DNA reads as TGTGCCAGCAGCTTAGACGGGACACAAGAGACCCAGTACTTC. Its translation: CASSLDGTQETQYF.

The chain combines TRBV5-6 with TRBJ2-3, with D maybe TRBD1 (5 bases). Germline assignment: CDR1 SGHDT and CDR2 YYEEEE. The CDR3 runs 16 residues. Trimming removed 5 bases from V and 1 base from J, with 17 bases in between. The CDR3 DNA is TGTGCCAGCAGTGTGGGTCAGGGTGCTGGCACAGATACGCAGTATTTT. This codes for CASSVGQGAGTDTQYF.

The J gene is TRBJ1-2, the V gene TRBV9; 8 nucleotides line up with TRBD1. The germline V gene encodes CDR1 SGDLS and CDR2 YYNGEE. The CDR3 loop spans 18 amino acids. Germline trimming cut 5 bases from V and 0 bases from J; bases unmatched to any gene: 15. The CDR3 DNA reads as TGTGCCAGCAGTAAATCCCCCCCCCAGGGGGCTACTAACTATGGCTACACCTTC. It specifies CASSKSPPQGATNYGYTF. Supplemented by reference TRBV9 and TRBJ1-2, the full variable domain reads DSGVTQTPKHLITATGQRVTLRCSPRSGDLSVYWYQQSLDQGLQFLIQYYNGEERAKGNILERFSAQQFPDLHSELNLSSLELGDSALYFCASSKSPPQGATNYGYTFGSGTRLTVV.

This clone was seen a handful of times. This chain links TRBV2 with TRBJ2-7, with 7 nucleotides matching TRBD1. The V segment lost 6 bases and the J segment 0 bases; nucleotides outside the gene matches: 5. The CDR3 covers 14 residues. CDR1 is SNHLY and CDR2 is FYNNEI in the germline V gene. CDR3 loop: CASRPRQGSYEQYF. The CDR3 nucleotides are TGTGCCAGCAGACCAAGACAGGGCTCCTACGAGCAGTACTTC. Using reference TRBV2 and TRBJ2-7 for the parts outside the CDR3, the full variable domain is EPEVTQTPSHQVTQMGQEVILRCVPISNHLYFYWYRQILGQKVEFLVSFYNNEISEKSEIFDDQFSVERPDGSNFTLKIRSTKLEDSAMYFCASRPRQGSYEQYFGPGTRLTVT.

This chain uses TRBV7-2 with TRBJ1-4, with D perhaps TRBD1 (6 bases). This CDR3 is 14 amino acids long. CDR1 SGHTA and CDR2 FQGNSA come from the germline V gene. Between the trimmed V and J ends, which lost 5 bases and 7 bases, there was a span of 14 bases. The CDR3 DNA reads TGTGCCAGCAGCCCCACAGGGAGCTCTGAAAAACTGTTTTTT. It translates to CASSPTGSSEKLFF.

This chain joins TRBV10-3 and TRBJ1-1; D perhaps matches TRBD1 (5 bases). V was clipped by 3 bases and J by 7 bases, with 15 bases between them. The germline gives CDR1 ENHRY, CDR2 SYGVKD. The length of the CDR3 is 14 residues. The CDR3 here is CAISDPGNALEAFF. CDR3 nucleotides: TGTGCCATCAGTGACCCAGGGAATGCCCTTGAAGCTTTCTTT.

The chain is built from TRBV10-2 and TRBJ1-2, with 7 positions matching TRBD1. The CDR3 length is 14 residues. The germline gives CDR1 WSHSY, CDR2 SAAADI. V shed 3 bases, J shed 2 bases, and the junction held 3 bases outside the gene matches. The chain's CDR3 is CASSDGQANYGYTF. CDR3 DNA sequence: TGCGCCAGCAGTGACGGACAGGCGAACTATGGCTACACCTTC.

The chain is built from TRBV7-2 and TRBJ1-1; weak D call: TRBD1 (5 bases). Germline CDR1 and CDR2: SGHTA and FQGNSA. The CDR3 has 18 residues. Trimming took off 3 bases at V and 1 base at J, with 21 bases between the two ends. The CDR3 DNA reads as TGTGCCAGCAGCTTTCCCCTGCGGGGACGGGTCCCGAACACTGAAGCTTTCTTT. As protein: CASSFPLRGRVPNTEAFF.

The chain recombines TRBV7-3 with TRBJ2-5; 7 bases are shared with TRBD2. CDR3 size: 15 residues. Losses at the gene ends were 2 bases for V and 3 bases for J; bases not matched to a gene: 6. The V gene's germline CDR1 is SGHTA and CDR2 FQGTGA. The CDR3 coding sequence is TGTGCCAGCAGCTTAGGGTCGGCGGGGGAAGAGACCCAGTACTTC. Its protein is CASSLGSAGEETQYF.

The V gene is TRBV5-1, the J gene TRBJ2-3; D might be TRBD1 (8 bases). V was cut by 4 bases and J by 4 bases, with 19 bases left in between. Germline V gene lookup returns CDR1 SGHRS and CDR2 YFSETQ. This CDR3 has 16 residues. CDR3 bases: TGCGCCAGCAGCCTACAGGGGGTGAGCGGGGCAGATACGCAGTATTTT. Translating gives CASSLQGVSGADTQYF.